These T cell receptor beta chains were read from a single sample in a study of vaccination and CD4 T cells after COVID-19. TCRdb re-called the PCR reads with MiXCR, one entry per CDR3 protein. The table has about 20,000 distinct CDR3 sequences, 30% to 35% seen once. No cognate antigen is known for these TCRs. Sequenced: cultured CD4+ T cells from blood. The origin of the receptors is a human donor with COVID-19. Both conserved end residues are part of each CDR3. Fields, in order: J gene, D gene, V gene, clone size, CDR3 DNA, CDR3 protein. D genes are given only for firm matches. Not all rows give a size; the values are once, few, many and, for expanded clones, a class.

>TRBJ2-5|TRBD2|TRBV5-4|few
TGTGCCAGCAGCTTGGTAGCGGGGGAGGAGACCCAGTACTTC
CASSLVAGEETQYF
>TRBJ2-7|TRBD1|TRBV18|NA
TGTGCCAGCTCACGACCTGGGACAGACGAGCAGTACTTC
CASSRPGTDEQYF
>TRBJ1-3|TRBD1|TRBV14|few
TGTGCCAGCAGCCAAGTTAGACGACAGGGGTCCGGAAACACCATATATTTT
CASSQVRRQGSGNTIYF
>TRBJ2-4|TRBD2|TRBV4-1|NA
TGCGCCAGCAGCCAAGGCGGGGGGCTAGCCAAAAACATTCAGTACTTC
CASSQGGGLAKNIQYF
>TRBJ2-5|TRBD1|TRBV27|NA
TGTGCCAGCAGTTTGGGGACAGGACAGGGGGAGACCCAGTACTTC
CASSLGTGQGETQYF
>TRBJ1-6|NA|TRBV20-1|NA
TGCAGTGCTCTAGTGCCCCCGGTAACCTATAATTCACCCCTCCACTTT
CSALVPPVTYNSPLHF
>TRBJ1-1|TRBD1|TRBV5-1|few
TGCGCCAGCAGCTGGGGACAGGGAGCCACTGAAGCTTTCTTT
CASSWGQGATEAFF
>TRBJ1-3|NA|TRBV6-1|NA
TGTGCCAGCAGTGCGACAGCCGGAGTGGTAAACACCATATATTTT
CASSATAGVVNTIYF
>TRBJ1-2|TRBD1|TRBV18|NA
TGTGCCAGCTCCCGGGACAGGGATAAAGCTAACTATGGCTACACCTTC
CASSRDRDKANYGYTF
>TRBJ1-2|TRBD1|TRBV28|few
TGTGCCAGCAGTTTACCGACAGGGGGTGCTGGCTACACCTTC
CASSLPTGGAGYTF
>TRBJ1-3|NA|TRBV10-3|NA
TGTGCCATCTCAAGACACTCTGAGGGGGGAAACACCATATATTTT
CAISRHSEGGNTIYF
>TRBJ1-1|NA|TRBV20-1|NA
TGCAGTGCTAGGCAGGCAGGGATCGGCCCCGGCACTGAAGCTTTCTTT
CSARQAGIGPGTEAFF
>TRBJ1-2|NA|TRBV5-1|NA
TGCGCCAGCAGCTTGGCCGGTCCGGATGGCTACACCTTC
CASSLAGPDGYTF
>TRBJ1-4|NA|TRBV10-3|few
TGTGCCATCAGTGTTGAAGGAAGCGAAAAACTGTTTTTT
CAISVEGSEKLFF
>TRBJ1-3|TRBD1|TRBV6-1|few
TGTGCCAGCAGTGAAGTCGATCGGGACAGGGTGTCGGACACCATATATTTT
CASSEVDRDRVSDTIYF
>TRBJ2-6|NA|TRBV20-1|NA
TGCAGTGCTAGAGACCAAGGGGGCTCTGGGGCCAACGTCCTGACTTTC
CSARDQGGSGANVLTF
>TRBJ2-2|TRBD1|TRBV7-6|NA
TGTGCCAGCAGCGGGTGGACAGGGAACACCGGGGAGCTGTTTTTT
CASSGWTGNTGELFF
>TRBJ2-7|NA|TRBV28|few
TGTGCCAGCAGGGGTGGGGGATTAAGCTCCTACGAGCAGTACTTC
CASRGGGLSSYEQYF
>TRBJ1-6|NA|TRBV20-1|few
TGCAGTGCTAAGATCAGGGGCGGGAATTCACCCCTCCACTTT
CSAKIRGGNSPLHF
>TRBJ2-7|TRBD2|TRBV7-2|NA
TGTGCCAGCAGCTTGGGACTAGCGGGGTACTACGAGCAGTACTTC
CASSLGLAGYYEQYF
>TRBJ1-5|NA|TRBV6-1|few
TGTGCCAGCAGCGACAGTCTGGGTAGGCCCCAGCATTTT
CASSDSLGRPQHF
>TRBJ2-2|NA|TRBV29-1|NA
TGCAGCGTTGGCGTAGTTACCGGGGAGCTGTTTTTT
CSVGVVTGELFF
>TRBJ1-6|NA|TRBV7-3|few
TGTGCCAGCAGCTTACAGGGTAGTAGTTCACCCCTCCACTTT
CASSLQGSSSPLHF
>TRBJ1-1|TRBD1|TRBV3-1|NA
TGTGCCAGCAGCCGATCAGGGGGCCCCGAGCGAGCTTTCTTT
CASSRSGGPERAFF
>TRBJ1-5|NA|TRBV28|NA
TGTGCCAGCAGTCTCACGAAGGGGCCCCAGCATTTT
CASSLTKGPQHF
>TRBJ2-3|NA|TRBV2|few
TGTGCCAGCTCTCCTGAGGCCCGAAGAAACACAGATACGCAGTATTTT
CASSPEARRNTDTQYF
>TRBJ2-7|NA|TRBV27|few
TGTGCCAGCAGTTCCCCCGCCAGGGACTCCTACGAGCAGTACTTC
CASSSPARDSYEQYF
>TRBJ2-7|NA|TRBV27|few
TGTGCCAGCAGTTTATCGGGCGGGATCTCCTACGAGCAGTACTTC
CASSLSGGISYEQYF
>TRBJ1-1|TRBD1|TRBV6-5|few
TGTGCCAGCAGTTACGATCGACAGGGCTCCACTGAAGCTTTCTTT
CASSYDRQGSTEAFF
>TRBJ1-1|TRBD1|TRBV6-1|few
TGTGCCACCCAACAGGGGACTGAAGCTTTCTTT
CATQQGTEAFF
>TRBJ1-2|NA|TRBV12-3/TRBV12-4|NA
TGTGCCAGCAGAAAGACAGGCCTCGGCTATGGCTACACCTTC
CASRKTGLGYGYTF
>TRBJ1-2|NA|TRBV11-1|NA
TGCGCCAGCAGCCAAGTCTCGGCAGGGCGCTACACCTTC
CASSQVSAGRYTF
>TRBJ2-7|TRBD1|TRBV7-3|NA
TGTGCCAGCAGCGTCGGGACAGGGGGAGGCGAGCAGTACTTC
CASSVGTGGGEQYF
>TRBJ2-3|TRBD2|TRBV15|NA
TGTGCCACCAGCAGAGATGGTTCTAGCGGGCGGTATACGCAGTATTTT
CATSRDGSSGRYTQYF
>TRBJ1-5|NA|TRBV10-1|few
TGCGCCAGCAGTGAGTCGAGCTTTTCTGGGTATCAGCCCCAGCATTTT
CASSESSFSGYQPQHF
>TRBJ1-6|TRBD1|TRBV9|NA
TGTGCCAGCAGCCCCCGGGACAGGGGAGGATCACCCCTCCACTTT
CASSPRDRGGSPLHF
>TRBJ1-1|NA|TRBV4-3|NA
TGCGCCAGCAGTAGATGGACGGAGAACACTGAAGCTTTCTTT
CASSRWTENTEAFF
>TRBJ1-5|NA|TRBV2|few
TGTGCCAGCAGTGACAGGGGAGGGAAACAGCCCCAGCATTTT
CASSDRGGKQPQHF
>TRBJ2-7|NA|TRBV6-1|NA
TGTGCCAGCAGAGGGTTCGCCTACGAGCAGTGCTTC
CASRGFAYEQCF
>TRBJ2-7|TRBD2|TRBV7-3|few
TGTGCCAGCAGCCCGGGGGGGGCCGCCTACGAGCAGTACTTC
CASSPGGAAYEQYF
>TRBJ2-7|NA|TRBV19|NA
TGTGCCAGTCCACCGGGTAGGGTGAGGGTCGAGCAGTACTTC
CASPPGRVRVEQYF
>TRBJ2-7|TRBD1|TRBV6-5|NA
TGTGCCAGCAGTTACCGGGACAGGGGGGCCTACGAGCAGTACTTC
CASSYRDRGAYEQYF
>TRBJ2-2|TRBD1|TRBV29-1|NA
TGCAGCGTTCAGGGACAGGGAGTAACCGGGGAGCTGTTTTTT
CSVQGQGVTGELFF
>TRBJ2-5|TRBD1|TRBV11-2|few
TGTGCCAGCAGCCCCCGGGACAGGGGGCTCCAAGAGACCCAGTACTTC
CASSPRDRGLQETQYF
>TRBJ1-5|NA|TRBV1|NA
TGCACCAGCAGCCAAGAAACAGGTTATAGCAATCAGCCCCAGCATTTT
CTSSQETGYSNQPQHF
>TRBJ1-3|NA|TRBV7-2|few
TGTGCCAGCAGCCCCTCTGCTGGAAACACCATATATTTT
CASSPSAGNTIYF
>TRBJ2-3|NA|TRBV20-1|few
TGCAGTGCCCCTCTAGTCGTGACAGATACGCAGTATTTT
CSAPLVVTDTQYF
>TRBJ1-3|NA|TRBV20-1|NA
TGCAGTGCTAGTCCAGGGACGGGTGGAAACACCATATATTTT
CSASPGTGGNTIYF